The clone carrying this T cell receptor (beta chain) is a singleton in its sample. Its antigen is still unknown. This table comes from immunoSEQ multiplex PCR, and its TCRdb copy is limited to in-frame clones, with some not included. The data contain several thousand clones, about 90% of them singletons. The sample comes from a study of T cells in localized non-small cell lung cancer. Study-wide results and caveats: Of the top 100 tumor clones, median roughly 60 were in adjacent lung, 25 to 35 among its top 100.

Sequences were derived from peripheral blood mononuclear cells, sampled before any cancer treatment. This TCR came from a male donor aged 60 or older with stage II lung adenocarcinoma.

CDR3 protein: CASMDRQEYNSPLHF. The CDR3 bases are TGTGCCAGCATGGATAGACAGGAGTATAATTCACCCCTCCACTTT. The chain has TRBV5-6 and TRBJ1-6, with D possibly matching TRBD1 (6 bases). Trimming took off 6 bases at V and 4 bases at J, with 14 bases between the two ends. This CDR3 has 15 amino acids. Germline values: CDR1 SGHDT, CDR2 YYEEEE.